This T cell receptor (beta chain) was retrieved from a study of T cell repertoires in cytomegalovirus infection. As for the study in general: Newly reported HLA-C-restricted and thoroughly characterized HLA-B-restricted CMV epitopes were employed.

General observations from the study: What dominated the ex vivo response were HLA-C-restricted CMV-specific TCR beta clonotypes. Cumulative frequency (of public TCR beta family members) identified carriers of CMV plus the relevant HLA.

TCRdb recomputed calls from the reads with MiXCR, one row per CDR3 protein. The sample includes roughly 920,000 distinct CDR3 sequences, roughly a third of them seen just once. On this clonotype: Its antigen is still unknown.

The germline V gene has CDR1 LGHNA and CDR2 YSLEER. The CDR3 totals 14 residues. J was trimmed by 4 bases and V by 2 bases; bases with no gene match: 4. The source material was cultured CD8+ T cells from PBMCs, sampled from culture after CMV antigen stimulation. The receptor was isolated from a human donor in good health (CMV status not recorded). Some clones in this sample may be carry-over from other donors' samples. The rearrangement joins TRBV4-3 to TRBJ1-1; 7 bases are shared with TRBD1. This chain's CDR3 is CASSQKQGITEAFF. CDR3 coding DNA: TGCGCCAGCAGCCAAAAACAGGGGATCACTGAAGCTTTCTTT.